The T cell receptor (beta chain) described here comes from a study of cytomegalovirus exposure and HLA in healthy donors. This CDR3 has 13 amino acids. V gave up 0 bases and J gave up 4 bases, with 9 bases separating them. The V gene's germline CDR1 is GTSNPN and CDR2 SVGIG (reference sequence). On this clone itself: Different DNA sequences within this sample yield the same CDR3.

The PCR was carried out with 60 Vbeta primers and 13 Jbeta primers. This table comes from immunoSEQ multiplex PCR, and its TCRdb copy is limited to in-frame clones, with some not included. The sample has about 130,000 clones, approximately 75% seen once. This receptor was identified in a woman aged 45 to 65 in good health and CMV-seronegative. V is TRBV30 and J is TRBJ2-5; D not certain. Sequencing was performed on PBMCs. As DNA, the CDR3 is TGTGCCTGGAGTGTATTGTCCGGAGAGACCCAGTACTTC. Translation gives CAWSVLSGETQYF.